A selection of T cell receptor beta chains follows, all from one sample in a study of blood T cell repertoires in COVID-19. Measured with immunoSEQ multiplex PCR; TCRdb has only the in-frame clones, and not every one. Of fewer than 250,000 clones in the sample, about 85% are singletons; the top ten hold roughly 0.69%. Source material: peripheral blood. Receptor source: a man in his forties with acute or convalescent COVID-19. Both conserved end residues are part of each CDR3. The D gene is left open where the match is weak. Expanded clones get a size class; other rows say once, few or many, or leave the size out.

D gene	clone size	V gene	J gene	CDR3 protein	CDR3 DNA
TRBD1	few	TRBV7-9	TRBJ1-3	CASSLEGGNTIYF	TGTGCCAGCAGCTTAGAAGGGGGCAACACCATATATTTT
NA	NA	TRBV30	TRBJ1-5	CAWSVQDPYSNQPQHF	TGTGCCTGGAGTGTACAGGACCCGTATAGCAATCAGCCCCAGCATTTT
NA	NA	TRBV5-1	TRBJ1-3	CASSLPAQGTGNTIYF	TGCGCCAGCAGCCTTCCGGCCCAGGGGACTGGAAACACCATATATTTT
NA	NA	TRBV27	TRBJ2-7	CASAVFPYEQYF	TGTGCCAGCGCGGTTTTTCCATACGAGCAGTACTTC
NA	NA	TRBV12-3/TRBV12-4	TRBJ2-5	CASRSQGIETQYF	TGTGCCAGCAGGTCCCAGGGCATTGAGACCCAGTACTTC
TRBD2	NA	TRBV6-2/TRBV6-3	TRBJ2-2	CASSKSRGGNTGELFF	TGTGCCAGCAGTAAGAGTCGGGGGGGGAACACCGGGGAGCTGTTTTTT
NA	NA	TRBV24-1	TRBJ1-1	CATRGSNTEAFF	TGTGCCACCCGTGGTAGCAACACTGAAGCTTTCTTT
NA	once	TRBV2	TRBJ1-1	CASRAQWNTEAFF	TGTGCCAGCAGGGCTCAATGGAACACTGAAGCTTTCTTT
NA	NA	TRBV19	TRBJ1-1	CASSIERQGVDAEAFF	TGTGCCAGTAGTATAGAGAGGCAAGGGGTCGATGCTGAAGCTTTCTTT
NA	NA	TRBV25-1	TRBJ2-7	CASGPSYEQYF	TGTGCCAGCGGGCCCTCCTACGAGCAGTACTTC
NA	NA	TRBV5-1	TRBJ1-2	CASSPLGRGLGGYTF	TGCGCCAGCAGCCCCCTAGGTAGGGGATTGGGGGGCTACACCTTC
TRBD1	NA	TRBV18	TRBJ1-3	CASSPFGQGGTGNTIYF	TGTGCCAGCTCACCATTCGGACAGGGAGGGACTGGAAACACCATATATTTT
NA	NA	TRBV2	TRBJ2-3	CASSEGRGDTDTQYF	TGTGCCAGCAGTGAAGGCAGGGGAGACACAGATACGCAGTATTTT
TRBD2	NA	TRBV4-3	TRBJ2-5	CASSQVSSGQETQYF	TGCGCCAGCAGCCAAGTGTCTAGCGGTCAAGAGACCCAGTACTTC
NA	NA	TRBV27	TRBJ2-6	CASQTWESAISGANVLTF	TGTGCCAGTCAGACTTGGGAGTCTGCGATCTCTGGGGCCAACGTCCTGACTTTC
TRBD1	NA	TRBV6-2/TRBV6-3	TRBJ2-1	CASSYRGQGANEQFF	TGTGCCAGCAGTTACCGCGGACAGGGAGCCAATGAGCAGTTCTTC
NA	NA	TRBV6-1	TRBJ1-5	CASSEAIKNQPQHF	TGTGCCAGCAGTGAAGCTATAAAAAATCAGCCCCAGCATTTT
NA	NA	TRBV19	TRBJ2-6	CASTRGAGANVLTF	TGTGCCTCAACCCGGGGAGCTGGGGCCAACGTCCTGACTTTC
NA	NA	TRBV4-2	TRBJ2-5	CASSQDPSGRETQYF	TGTGCCAGCAGCCAAGATCCGAGCGGAAGGGAGACCCAGTACTTC
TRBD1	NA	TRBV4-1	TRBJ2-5	CASSPPWGTGGLETQYF	TGCGCCAGCAGCCCCCCTTGGGGGACAGGGGGCCTAGAGACCCAGTACTTC
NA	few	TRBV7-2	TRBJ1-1	CASSQSTGTSTEAFF	TGTGCCAGCAGCCAAAGCACCGGGACATCCACTGAAGCTTTCTTT
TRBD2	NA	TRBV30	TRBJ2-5	CAWSPQVASGRRLETQYF	TGTGCCTGGAGCCCCCAGGTGGCTAGCGGGAGGAGATTGGAGACCCAGTACTTC
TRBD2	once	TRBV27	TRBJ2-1	CASSYSGTRRDLGHEQFF	TGTGCCAGCAGTTATTCCGGGACTAGGAGGGACCTGGGCCATGAGCAGTTCTTC
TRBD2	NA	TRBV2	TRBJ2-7	CASSDGLAGVAYEQYF	TGTGCCAGCAGTGACGGGCTAGCGGGGGTCGCCTACGAGCAGTACTTC
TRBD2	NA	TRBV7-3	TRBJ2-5	CASSLMAGGHEETQYF	TGTGCCAGCAGCTTAATGGCGGGAGGACATGAAGAGACCCAGTACTTC
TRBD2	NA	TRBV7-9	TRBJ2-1	CASSELAGAPYNEQFF	TGTGCCAGCAGTGAATTAGCGGGAGCCCCCTACAATGAGCAGTTCTTC
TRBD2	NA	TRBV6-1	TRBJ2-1	CASSERVAGDNEQFF	TGTGCCAGCAGTGAAAGGGTCGCGGGAGATAATGAGCAGTTCTTC
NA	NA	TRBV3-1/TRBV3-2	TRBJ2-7	CASSQPLAGGYEQYF	TGTGCCAGCAGCCAACCCTTGGCTGGCGGCTACGAGCAGTACTTC
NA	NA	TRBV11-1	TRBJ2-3	CASSDRLTDTQYF	TGTGCCAGCAGCGACCGACTGACAGATACGCAGTATTTT
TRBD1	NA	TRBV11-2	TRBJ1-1	CASSVRQGATEAFF	TGTGCCAGCAGCGTGAGACAGGGAGCCACTGAAGCTTTCTTT
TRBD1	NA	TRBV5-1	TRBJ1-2	CASSLSGGASGYTF	TGCGCCAGCAGCTTATCAGGGGGCGCGTCCGGCTACACCTTC
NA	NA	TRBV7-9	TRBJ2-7	CASSFSPGPSYEQYF	TGTGCCAGCAGCTTTAGTCCGGGTCCTTCCTACGAGCAGTACTTC
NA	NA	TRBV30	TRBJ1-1	CAWIEEIEAFF	TGTGCCTGGATAGAGGAGATTGAGGCTTTCTTT
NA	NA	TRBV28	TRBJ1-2	CASSNRDYGYTF	TGTGCCAGCAGTAACAGGGACTATGGCTACACCTTC
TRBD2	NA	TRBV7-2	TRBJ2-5	CASGARGTTRETQYF	TGTGCCAGCGGGGCCCGGGGGACTACCAGGGAGACCCAGTACTTC
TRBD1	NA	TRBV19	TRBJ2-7	CASSILWGQGSSYEQYF	TGTGCCAGTAGTATTCTTTGGGGACAGGGGAGCTCCTACGAGCAGTACTTC
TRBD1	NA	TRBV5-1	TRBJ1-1	CASSDDRAPMNTEAFF	TGCGCCAGCAGCGACGACAGGGCTCCTATGAACACTGAAGCTTTCTTT
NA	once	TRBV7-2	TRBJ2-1	CASSLVLGAAGSPGMEQFF	TGTGCCAGCAGCTTAGTTTTAGGCGCAGCCGGCTCCCCCGGGATGGAGCAGTTCTTC
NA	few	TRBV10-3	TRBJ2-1	CAISVATQNVQNEQFF	TGTGCCATCAGTGTGGCTACCCAGAACGTACAGAATGAGCAGTTCTTC
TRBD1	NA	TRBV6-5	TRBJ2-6	CASRPRDRATNVLTF	TGTGCCAGCAGACCCCGGGACAGGGCTACCAACGTCCTGACTTTC
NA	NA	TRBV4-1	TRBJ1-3	CASSQDQGHGNTIYF	TGCGCCAGCAGCCAAGATCAGGGGCACGGAAACACCATATATTTT
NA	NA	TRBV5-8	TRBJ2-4	CASSLLTRGYLNIQYF	TGTGCCAGCAGCTTACTAACGAGGGGGTACTTAAACATTCAGTACTTC
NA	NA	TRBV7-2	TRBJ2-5	CASSTNGGVSGETQYF	TGTGCCAGCAGCACCAATGGAGGAGTTTCGGGAGAGACCCAGTACTTC
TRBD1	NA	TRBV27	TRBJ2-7	CASRLGQGPLGEQYF	TGTGCCAGCAGGTTGGGACAGGGGCCCCTTGGCGAGCAGTACTTC
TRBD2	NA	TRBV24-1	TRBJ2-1	CATSGELAGPDNEQFF	TGTGCCACCAGTGGGGAACTAGCGGGCCCTGACAATGAGCAGTTCTTC
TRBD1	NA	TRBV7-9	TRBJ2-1	CASSFGTGVVFF	TGTGCCAGCAGCTTTGGGACAGGGGTTGTATTCTTC
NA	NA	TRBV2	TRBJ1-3	CAAAVSGNTIYF	TGTGCCGCCGCGGTATCTGGAAACACCATATATTTT
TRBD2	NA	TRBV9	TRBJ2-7	CASSPPGAGRAVEQYF	TGTGCCAGCAGCCCCCCAGGTGCCGGGAGGGCTGTCGAGCAGTACTTC
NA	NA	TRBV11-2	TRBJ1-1	CASSLARATEAFF	TGTGCCAGCAGCTTAGCCAGGGCCACTGAAGCTTTCTTT
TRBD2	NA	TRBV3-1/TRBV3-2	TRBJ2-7	CASSDAVTSGDSYEQYF	TGTGCCAGCAGCGACGCTGTGACTAGCGGGGACTCCTACGAGCAGTACTTC
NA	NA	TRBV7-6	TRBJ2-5	CASSLEVWGQVQETQYF	TGTGCCAGCAGCTTAGAGGTGTGGGGCCAGGTACAAGAGACCCAGTACTTC
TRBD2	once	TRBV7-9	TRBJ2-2	CASSLRGLAGTNTGELFF	TGTGCCAGCAGCTTAAGGGGACTAGCGGGGACGAACACCGGGGAGCTGTTTTTT
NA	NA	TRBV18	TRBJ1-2	CASSPTPGDPEYGYTF	TGTGCCAGCTCACCAACCCCAGGGGACCCTGAATATGGCTACACCTTC
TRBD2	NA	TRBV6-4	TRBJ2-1	CASSDSSGSEFF	TGTGCCAGCAGTGATTCTAGCGGGAGTGAGTTCTTC
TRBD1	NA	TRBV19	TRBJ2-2	CASSIQGAPGELFF	TGTGCCAGTAGTATACAGGGGGCCCCCGGGGAGCTGTTTTTT
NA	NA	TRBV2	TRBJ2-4	CASSVEQGVKNIQYF	TGTGCCAGCAGTGTTGAACAGGGAGTCAAAAACATTCAGTACTTC